The T cell receptor (beta chain) described here comes from a study of CD8 T cells in Susac syndrome. Germline V lookup: CDR1 MNHNS, CDR2 SASEGT. V lost 4 bases and J lost 1, with 11 bases in between. This CDR3 has 14 residues. It was with random hexamers that about 0.45 to 1 ug RNA was reverse transcribed. From the immunoSEQ multiplex PCR reads, TCRdb called clonotypes with MiXCR, one entry per CDR3 protein. The repertoire holds 150,000 to 200,000 distinct CDR3 sequences, with approximately 93% as singletons. Negative isolation was used for CD8+ and CD4+ T cells and FACS enrichment for TEMRA cells. This chain joins TRBV6-1 and TRBJ2-7, with a weak D call TRBD1 (5 bases). Sequenced sample: CD4+ T cells from PBMCs. This sequence was found in a human donor in good health. The CDR3 spells CASSVSGRSYEQYV. The DNA for the CDR3 is TGTGCCAGCAGTGTCTCAGGGCGATCCTACGAGCAGTACGTC.